The source of this TCR beta chain is a study of control samples from healthy donors and cancer patients. The table came from immunoSEQ multiplex PCR; TCRdb's copy has only in-frame clones and leaves some out. The data contain about 83,000 clones, 91% of them singletons. This CDR3 has 14 amino acids. Trimming left V 4 bases short and J 7 bases short, with 19 bases between. The germline gives CDR1 SQVTM, CDR2 ANQGSEA. The sequencing input was blood. The chain couples TRBV29-1 to TRBJ1-2; maybe TRBD1 (6 bases). The receptor was isolated from a man over 45 in good health. The CDR3 reads CSVGEDRTVGGYTF. The CDR3 nucleotides read TGCAGCGTTGGTGAGGATCGGACAGTCGGTGGCTACACCTTC.